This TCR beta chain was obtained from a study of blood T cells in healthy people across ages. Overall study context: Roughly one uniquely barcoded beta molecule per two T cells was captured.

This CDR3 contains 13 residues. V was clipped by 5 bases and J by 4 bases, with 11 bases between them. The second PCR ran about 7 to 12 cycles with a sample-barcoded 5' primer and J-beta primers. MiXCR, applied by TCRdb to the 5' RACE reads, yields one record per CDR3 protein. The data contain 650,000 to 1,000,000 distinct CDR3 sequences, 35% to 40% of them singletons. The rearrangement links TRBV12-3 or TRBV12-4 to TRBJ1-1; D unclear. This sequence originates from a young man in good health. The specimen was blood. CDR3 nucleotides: TGTGCCAGCAGTCCGGGGTCCTCCACTGAAGCTTTCTTT. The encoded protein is CASSPGSSTEAFF.